The next 26 T cell receptor beta chains were all read from a single sample in a study of T cell responses to AZD1222 COVID-19 vaccine. Sequencing used immunoSEQ multiplex PCR; TCRdb keeps in-frame clones, though not all of them. The table includes about 200,000 clones, approximately 92% detected once. Sequenced material: peripheral blood, taken on day 0 of AZD1222 vaccination. These receptors all come from an adult in good health.

The chain employs TRBV24-1 and TRBJ1-2; 7 nucleotides match TRBD1. The CDR3 is 15 amino acids. In germline, CDR1 is KGHDR, CDR2 SFDVKD. J was trimmed by 2 bases and V by 4 bases; bases with no gene match: 6. In DNA form, the CDR3 reads TGTGCCACCAGTGACGCTGGGACAGTCAACTATGGCTACACCTTC. As protein: CATSDAGTVNYGYTF.

V and J are TRBV11-3 and TRBJ2-7; D is unclear. This CDR3 comprises 12 residues. Trimming removed 1 base at V and 1 base at J, with 2 bases between. The germline gives CDR1 SGHNT, CDR2 YENEEA. The CDR3: CASSLGSYEQYF. Written as DNA, the CDR3 is TGTGCCAGCAGCTTAGGGTCCTACGAGCAGTACTTC.

Worth noting for this clone: The identical CDR3 is also encoded by other nucleotide sequences in the sample. V and J are TRBV3-1 (or the pseudogene TRBV3-2) and TRBJ1-2; the D is unclear. The CDR3 is made up of 11 amino acids. CDR1 LGHDT and CDR2 YNNKEL come from the germline V gene (reference sequence). Trimming took off 1 base at V and 7 bases at J, with 4 bases between the two ends. The CDR3 sequence: CASSQGGGYTF. The CDR3 DNA follows: TGTGCCAGCAGCCAAGGGGGTGGCTACACCTTC.

The V and J genes are TRBV21-1 and TRBJ2-7; TRBD2 is taken as the D call from the table, unchecked against the DNA. TRBV21-1 counts as a pseudogene. The CDR3 spans 17 residues. The CDR3 DNA reads as TGTGCCAGCAGCAAAGACGTGCGGGGGGCGCGTTCCTACGAGCAGTACTTC. It is translated as CASSKDVRGARSYEQYF.

The rearrangement joins TRBV6-5 to TRBJ2-3, with TRBD2 matching 7 bases. The CDR3 has 16 residues. Germline loops: CDR1 MNHEY, CDR2 SVGAGI. The V and J ends lost 0 bases and 0 bases, in that order; junction bases with no gene match: 3. CDR3 protein: CASSYSKRGSTDTQYF. The CDR3, as DNA: TGTGCCAGCAGTTACTCTAAGCGGGGTAGCACAGATACGCAGTATTTT.

This clone was picked up one time. This chain uses TRBV30 with TRBJ2-3, with 13 bases identical to TRBD2. The CDR3 spans 14 residues. CDR1 GTSNPN and CDR2 SVGIG come from the germline V gene (reference sequence). V lost 5 bases to trimming and J lost 1 base; unmatched junction nucleotides: 0. CDR3 protein: CAWGLAGGTDTQYF. The CDR3 DNA sequence: TGTGCCTGGGGACTAGCGGGGGGCACAGATACGCAGTATTTT.

The chain couples TRBV6-2 or TRBV6-3 to TRBJ2-7; 9 nucleotides line up with TRBD1. The CDR3 has 14 residues. Losses at the gene ends were 2 bases for V and 7 bases for J; bases not matched to a gene: 6. The germline V gene has CDR1 MNHEY and CDR2 SVGEGT. CDR3 region: CASSYRQGVGEQYF. Written as DNA, the CDR3 is TGTGCCAGCAGTTACCGACAGGGGGTGGGGGAGCAGTACTTC.

The gene calls are TRBV18 and TRBJ2-3; 8 nucleotides agree with TRBD2. This CDR3 has 17 amino acids. From germline, CDR1 is KGHSH and CDR2 LQKENI. V lost 1 base and J lost 6; bases outside the gene matches: 12. Written as DNA, the CDR3 is TGTGCCAGCTCACCACGGTCCAGCGGGGGAGGTCGGGATACGCAGTATTTT. This codes for CASSPRSSGGGRDTQYF.

The rearrangement uses TRBV27 and TRBJ2-7, with 11 bases identical to TRBD2. The J segment lost 3 bases and the V segment lost 9 bases, leaving 7 bases of the junction unmatched. The CDR3 length is 14 residues. The germline V gene has CDR1 MNHEY and CDR2 SMNVEV (reference sequence). The CDR3 sequence is CASGRLAGLYEQYF. The CDR3 nucleotides read TGTGCCAGTGGCAGACTAGCGGGGCTCTACGAGCAGTACTTC.

This chain uses TRBV6-5 with TRBJ2-5, with TRBD2 matching 7 bases. Losses at the gene ends were 4 bases for V and 2 bases for J; bases not matched to a gene: 4. CDR3 size: 14 residues. Germline assignment: CDR1 MNHEY and CDR2 SVGAGI. The CDR3 here is CASSWASGQETQYF. The CDR3 bases are TGTGCCAGCAGTTGGGCTAGCGGACAAGAGACCCAGTACTTC.

The V and J genes are TRBV12-3 or TRBV12-4 and TRBJ1-5; possible D gene TRBD1, 6 bases. Trimming removed 6 bases at V and 4 bases at J, with 10 bases between. This CDR3 is 13 amino acids long. The CDR3 sequence: CASSQGLNQPQHF. In nucleotides, the CDR3 is TGTGCCAGCAGCCAGGGGCTAAATCAGCCCCAGCATTTT.

CDR3 sequence (DNA): TGTGCCACCAGTGACACCGGACCCCTAGGAGGGCCCCAGCATTTT. The encoded protein is CATSDTGPLGGPQHF. J is TRBJ1-5 and V is TRBV24-1; D gene unclear. From germline, CDR1 is KGHDR and CDR2 SFDVKD. Trimming stripped 4 bases from V and 9 bases from J, with 18 bases between. This CDR3 is 15 amino acids long.

The rearrangement uses TRBV3-1 (or the pseudogene TRBV3-2) and TRBJ2-2, with 7 bases that match TRBD2. CDR1 and CDR2 from the germline V gene are LGHDT and YNNKEL (reference sequence). This CDR3 is 15 amino acids long. The ends lost 3 bases at V and 5 bases at J; junction bases unmatched: 6. CDR3 residues: CASSHSPAGTGELFF. In DNA, the CDR3 is TGTGCCAGCAGCCATTCTCCAGCGGGAACCGGGGAGCTGTTTTTT.

This clone was recorded only once. The chain is built from TRBV7-9 and TRBJ1-1; tentative D call: TRBD1 (5 bases). The CDR3 sequence is 15 residues long. Germline CDR1 reads SEHNR; CDR2 reads FQNEAQ (reference sequence). Trimming removed 2 bases from V and 5 bases from J, with 15 bases in between. The CDR3 loop reads CASSLIGRAGTEAFF. The CDR3 coding sequence is TGTGCCAGCAGCTTAATCGGCAGGGCTGGGACTGAAGCTTTCTTT.

In its sample, this clone was seen once. V gene TRBV2 combines with J gene TRBJ1-6; perhaps TRBD1 as D (5 bases). Trimming removed 5 bases from V and 12 bases from J, with 20 bases in between. The germline CDR1 and CDR2 sequences are SNHLY and FYNNEI. The CDR3 runs 15 residues. The CDR3 here is CASSSDSSRSGPLHF. The CDR3 DNA follows: TGTGCCAGCAGTTCAGACAGTTCCCGTTCGGGACCCCTCCACTTT.

This clone showed up just a few times. The chain joins TRBV10-3 to TRBJ1-4, with 8 positions matching TRBD1. V dropped 6 bases and J dropped 8; count of bases not matched to a gene: 5. The CDR3 runs to 13 residues. The germline CDR1 and CDR2 sequences are ENHRY and SYGVKD. The CDR3 nucleotides read TGTGCCATCAGAGGACAGGGAGGAGAAAAACTGTTTTTT. Its translation is CAIRGQGGEKLFF.

V is TRBV9 and J is TRBJ1-3; perhaps TRBD1 as D (6 bases). Trimming removed 7 bases from V and 3 bases from J, with 17 bases in between. The CDR3 totals 15 residues. Germline values: CDR1 SGDLS, CDR2 YYNGEE. CDR3 nucleotides: TGTGCCAGCCAGCGAATGACAGGAGGTGGAAACACCATATATTTT. As protein: CASQRMTGGGNTIYF.

V gene TRBV27 combines with J gene TRBJ1-6; 10 positions match TRBD1. Trimming took 5 bases from V and 1 from J; bases not matched to a gene: 11. Germline V gene data show CDR1 as MNHEY and CDR2 as SMNVEV (reference sequence). This CDR3 is built from 19 residues. The CDR3 reads CASSLSGTGERSYNSPLHF. CDR3 nucleotides: TGTGCCAGCAGTCTTTCCGGGACAGGGGAACGGTCCTATAATTCACCCCTCCACTTT.

This clone was observed a handful of times. The rearrangement uses TRBV5-1 and TRBJ1-2, with D unresolved. The CDR3 totals 12 residues. Trimming removed 3 bases from V and 3 bases from J, with 6 bases in between. CDR1 is SGHRS, CDR2 YFSETQ, per germline. CDR3 DNA sequence: TGCGCCAGCAGCTCCTCATACTATGGCTACACCTTC. The encoded protein is CASSSSYYGYTF.

The chain joins TRBV5-1 to TRBJ2-2, with TRBD1 matching over 9 bases. Germline V gene lookup returns CDR1 SGHRS and CDR2 YFSETQ. V lost 2 bases, J lost 5 bases, and 7 bases stayed unmatched. This CDR3 has 16 amino acids. CDR3 region: CASSFGGGTGTGELFF. The CDR3 DNA is TGCGCCAGCAGCTTTGGCGGCGGGACAGGGACCGGGGAGCTGTTTTTT. Based on the CDR3 plus reference TRBV5-1 and TRBJ2-2, the full variable domain is KAGVTQTPRYLIKTRGQQVTLSCSPISGHRSVSWYQQTPGQGLQFLFEYFSETQRNKGNFPGRFSGRQFSNSRSEMNVSTLELGDSALYLCASSFGGGTGTGELFFGEGSRLTVL.

The rearrangement uses TRBV4-3 and TRBJ2-1; 7 bases match TRBD1. The CDR3 contains 16 residues. Germline assignment: CDR1 LGHNA and CDR2 YSLEER. With 2 bases clipped from V and 4 bases from J, the junction kept 8 bases outside the gene matches. CDR3 in amino acids: CASSQSLQGPYNEQFF. The DNA for the CDR3 is TGCGCCAGCAGCCAATCCTTACAGGGGCCTTACAATGAGCAGTTCTTC.

The V gene is TRBV21-1, the J gene TRBJ1-1. TRBV21-1 is classified as a pseudogene. The CDR3 spans 12 residues. The CDR3 region is CASREGDTEAFF. The CDR3 region has the DNA TGTGCCAGCAGGGAGGGCGACACTGAAGCTTTCTTT.

This clone was seen a single time. The J gene is TRBJ1-4, the V gene TRBV7-8, with TRBD1 identical over 7 bases. Germline V gene sequence: CDR1 SGHVS, CDR2 FQNEAQ. This CDR3 has 14 amino acids. The junction had 3 bases not matched to a gene; V was cut back by 5 bases and J by 3 bases. The CDR3 DNA reads as TGTGCCAGCAGCGAGGGGGCATCTAATGAAAAACTGTTTTTT. Its translation: CASSEGASNEKLFF.

The J gene is TRBJ1-5, the V gene TRBV28; the D is unclear. Looked up from germline, CDR1 is MDHEN and CDR2 is SYDVKM. The CDR3 sequence is 15 residues long. V was clipped by 6 bases and J by 5 bases, with 17 bases between them. The CDR3 DNA reads as TGTGCCAGCAGCAGACAAGAACTAAACCATCAGCCCCAGCATTTT. The encoded protein is CASSRQELNHQPQHF.

The V and J genes are TRBV19 and TRBJ2-6, with no clear D. Trimming pared 3 bases from V and 2 bases from J, leaving 5 bases between. Germline values: CDR1 LNHDA, CDR2 SQIVND (reference sequence). The CDR3 is made up of 14 amino acids. The CDR3 is CASSMGTGANVLTF. CDR3 nucleotides: TGTGCCAGTAGTATGGGAACTGGGGCCAACGTCCTGACTTTC.

This sequence joins TRBV13 and TRBJ2-7, with 9 bases that match TRBD2. The germline V gene encodes CDR1 PRHDT and CDR2 FYEKMQ (reference sequence). Trimming took 3 bases from V and 2 from J; bases not matched to a gene: 5. The CDR3 length is 15 residues. CDR3 sequence: CASSLSAGGPYEQYF. CDR3 sequence (DNA): TGTGCCAGCAGCTTGTCAGCGGGGGGACCCTACGAGCAGTACTTC.